The 21 T cell receptor beta chains reported below all come from one sample, sequenced in a study of vaccination effects on CD4 cells after COVID-19. No cognate antigen is known for these TCRs. The protocol was immunoSEQ multiplex PCR, while the TCRdb copy is restricted to in-frame clones and leaves out a portion. Seen here are about 81,000 clones, roughly 80% observed once, and the top ten hold more than 1%. Ahead of sequencing, the ViraFEST assay grew antigen-specific CD4+ T cells using viral peptide pools. Culturing for around 10 days preceded CD4+ T cell isolation. Two doses of either BNT162b2 or mRNA-1273 were given to each participant. The material was CD4+ T cells from PBMCs cultured with HCoV-OC43 spike peptides, obtained after COVID-19 vaccination. Sample subset: HCoV-OC43 spike overlapping peptide pool stimulation. All receptors come from a human donor who received a COVID-19 vaccine.

The rearrangement uses TRBV6-5 and TRBJ1-1, with 10 positions matching TRBD1. There are 12 residues in the CDR3. Unmatched junction bases numbered 6, after V lost 6 bases and J lost 11 bases. Germline assignment: CDR1 MNHEY and CDR2 SVGAGI. In DNA, the CDR3 is TGTGCCAGCAGCCCCGACAGGGGGCACGCTTTCTTT. The encoded protein is CASSPDRGHAFF.

This rearrangement joins TRBV19 to TRBJ1-5, with D perhaps TRBD1 (5 bases). V dropped 3 bases and J dropped 1 base, with 7 bases sitting between them. Germline-derived CDR1 and CDR2 are LNHDA and SQIVND (reference sequence). This CDR3 is 14 amino acids long. CDR3 in amino acids: CASSIRDSNQPQHF. The DNA for the CDR3 is TGTGCCAGTAGTATCAGGGACAGCAATCAGCCCCAGCATTTT.

In this sample, this clone turned up a few times. V gene TRBV24-1 combines with J gene TRBJ1-1, with D maybe TRBD1 (5 bases). The CDR3 covers 13 residues. Trimming shortened V by 7 bases and J by 1 base, and 9 bases separated the two germline ends. Germline V gene data show CDR1 as KGHDR and CDR2 as SFDVKD. CDR3 residues: CATRMGENTEAFF. Here the CDR3 DNA reads TGTGCCACCAGGATGGGGGAGAACACTGAAGCTTTCTTT.

The chain is built from TRBV19 and TRBJ1-4; D possibly corresponds to TRBD1 (6 bases). Germline V lookup: CDR1 LNHDA, CDR2 SQIVND (reference sequence). The CDR3 has 14 amino acids. Trimming cost V 5 bases and J 7 bases, with 14 bases left between them. CDR3 loop: CASSARGASEKLFF. CDR3 nucleotides: TGTGCCAGTAGTGCCCGGGGGGCGAGTGAAAAACTGTTTTTT.

This chain joins TRBV18 and TRBJ2-1; D ambiguous. V lost 3 bases, J lost 0 bases, and 21 bases lay in between. The CDR3 totals 19 residues. The V gene's germline CDR1 is KGHSH and CDR2 LQKENI. The CDR3 loop reads CASSPVFSDAASSYNEQFF. The CDR3 DNA sequence: TGTGCCAGCTCACCTGTGTTCTCCGACGCAGCGTCCTCCTACAATGAGCAGTTCTTC.

The chain has TRBV5-6 and TRBJ2-7; no reliable D call. In germline, CDR1 is SGHDT, CDR2 YYEEEE. The CDR3 is 13 amino acids. Trimming removed 4 bases from V and 6 bases from J, with 14 bases in between. CDR3 in DNA: TGTGCCAGCAGCCCCGTTGACGGTACCGAGCAGTACGTC. Its translation: CASSPVDGTEQYV.

This CDR3 is CASSESSSEWYV. DNA of the CDR3: TGTGCCAGCAGTGAATCTTCTAGCGAATGGTACGTC. The chain links TRBV2 to TRBJ2-7, with D maybe TRBD2 (6 bases). Trimming stripped 2 bases from V and 12 bases from J, with 14 bases between. From germline, CDR1 is SNHLY and CDR2 FYNNEI. The CDR3 consists of 12 residues.

The rearrangement uses TRBV5-4 and TRBJ2-7; a weak D match, TRBD1 (6 bases). Germline CDR1 is SGHNT and CDR2 is YYREEE (reference sequence). The CDR3 loop spans 13 amino acids. Deletions cut 4 bases from V and 7 bases from J, with 15 bases between. The CDR3 reads CASSHLTGREQYV. The CDR3 DNA reads TGTGCCAGCAGCCACCTGACAGGAAGGGAGCAGTACGTC.

Only a few counts were recorded for this clone. The genes are TRBV7-8 and TRBJ1-2; unclear D gene. Trimming took 4 bases from V and 5 from J, leaving 23 bases between them. Per germline, CDR1 SGHVS and CDR2 FQNEAQ. The CDR3 is 17 residues long. The CDR3 here is CASSSRSSRDMGYGYTF. CDR3 DNA: TGTGCCAGCAGCTCAAGATCATCGAGGGATATGGGGTATGGCTACACCTTC.

The rearrangement joins TRBV9 to TRBJ2-6; no clear D gene. The germline gives CDR1 SGDLS, CDR2 YYNGEE. V was pared by 3 bases and J by 1 base, with 8 bases between. There are 15 residues in the CDR3. CDR3: CASSADKSGANVLTF. The CDR3 region has the DNA TGTGCCAGCAGCGCCGACAAATCTGGGGCCAACGTCCTGACTTTC.

The rearrangement links TRBV5-1 to TRBJ2-3, with a tentative D call TRBD2 (5 bases). The CDR3 covers 14 residues. The V gene lost 3 bases and the J gene lost 1 base, with 9 bases spanning the gap. In germline, CDR1 is SGHRS, CDR2 YFSETQ. The CDR3 protein is CASSSPGGTDTQYF. CDR3 DNA: TGCGCCAGCAGCTCCCCCGGGGGCACAGATACGCAGTATTTT.

The chain joins TRBV6-5 to TRBJ2-7; 9 bases fit TRBD1. The CDR3 is 16 residues long. V was clipped by 3 bases and J by 2 bases; unmatched bases: 8. CDR1 MNHEY and CDR2 SVGAGI come from the germline V gene. The CDR3 DNA reads as TGTGCCAGCAGTTATTTGGGACAGGGATGGACCTACGAGCAGTACGTC. It is translated as CASSYLGQGWTYEQYV.

The chain carries TRBV9 and TRBJ2-1; D is unresolved. Germline V gene sequence: CDR1 SGDLS, CDR2 YYNGEE. Trimming left V 4 bases short and J 0 bases short, with 14 bases between. This CDR3 comprises 16 residues. CDR3 protein: CASSPASPSSYNEQFF. The CDR3 bases are TGTGCCAGCAGCCCAGCAAGCCCGAGCTCCTACAATGAGCAGTTCTTC.

The chain uses TRBV12-3 or TRBV12-4 and TRBJ1-5; D uncertain. This CDR3 comprises 12 residues. Trimming pared 2 bases from V and 7 bases from J, leaving 6 bases between. The CDR3 reads CASSLLGQPQHF. DNA of the CDR3: TGTGCCAGCAGTTTATTGGGCCAGCCCCAGCATTTT.

The J gene is TRBJ2-3, the V gene TRBV2; D call uncertain. Germline-derived CDR1 and CDR2 are SNHLY and FYNNEI. The V and J ends lost 6 bases and 4 bases respectively, with 8 bases between them. This CDR3 contains 12 residues. Here the CDR3 reads CASRIEADTQYF. CDR3 bases: TGTGCCAGCAGGATCGAAGCAGATACGCAGTATTTT.

This chain uses TRBV5-4 with TRBJ1-2; no clear D. This CDR3 has 13 residues. V gave up 2 bases and J gave up 8 bases, with 13 bases separating them. Germline V gene sequence: CDR1 SGHNT, CDR2 YYREEE (reference sequence). The CDR3 loop is CASSFDKGRGYTF. The CDR3 coding sequence is TGTGCCAGCAGCTTTGATAAGGGCAGGGGCTACACCTTC.

This clone appeared once. The chain combines TRBV28 with TRBJ1-5; 7 nucleotides match TRBD1. This CDR3 is 15 amino acids long. Losses at the gene ends were 3 bases for V and 10 bases for J; bases not matched to a gene: 12. Germline CDR1 and CDR2: MDHEN and SYDVKM. In nucleotides, the CDR3 is TGTGCCAGCAGTTTCGTGAAACAGGGGCCTCGACCCCAGCATTTT. Its translation: CASSFVKQGPRPQHF.

The rearrangement links TRBV28 to TRBJ2-7, with 11 bases that match TRBD2. The CDR3 extends over 15 amino acids. J gave up 5 bases and V 3 bases, and 6 bases lay outside the gene matches. The germline gives CDR1 MDHEN, CDR2 SYDVKM. The CDR3 loop is CASSLGSGGANEQYV. The CDR3 DNA reads TGTGCCAGCAGTTTGGGTAGCGGGGGGGCAAACGAGCAGTACGTC.

J is TRBJ2-5 and V is TRBV29-1; D not certain. Trimming removed 5 bases at V and 2 bases at J, with 12 bases between. The CDR3 consists of 13 residues. Germline V CDR1 and CDR2: SQVTM, ANQGSEA. The CDR3 region is CSVFDYLQETQYF. As DNA, the CDR3 is TGCAGCGTTTTTGATTATTTACAAGAGACCCAGTACTTC.

The V call is TRBV12-3 or TRBV12-4, the J call TRBJ1-3; possibly TRBD1 for D (5 bases). The CDR3 contains 13 residues. The V and J ends lost 1 base and 7 bases respectively, with 8 bases between them. CDR3 bases: TGTGCCAGCAGTTTAGGGGGGAGCAACACCATATATTTT. Protein sequence: CASSLGGSNTIYF.

The chain carries TRBV24-1 and TRBJ1-2, with D perhaps TRBD1 (5 bases). The V end lost 4 bases, the J end lost 4 bases, and 12 bases lay between the germline ends. Germline CDR1 is KGHDR and CDR2 is SFDVKD. CDR3 size: 14 residues. CDR3 sequence: CATSDPGTPYGYTF. CDR3 sequence (DNA): TGTGCCACCAGTGACCCCGGGACCCCCTATGGCTACACCTTC.